This T cell receptor beta chain is drawn from a study of T cell changes during pregnancy in multiple sclerosis. Profiled with immunoSEQ multiplex PCR; TCRdb holds only in-frame clones, not every one. This table has 85,000 to 95,000 clones, 90% to 95% appearing once. Germline V gene lookup returns CDR1 SGHRS and CDR2 YFSETQ. The germline V and J ends were trimmed by 2 bases and 0 bases, with 14 bases remaining between them. There are 16 residues in the CDR3. This clone has only one observation. This chain uses TRBV5-1 with TRBJ1-1; possible D gene TRBD1, 5 bases. This receptor was identified in a female donor in good health, enrolled as a control in a pregnancy study. The starting material was peripheral blood, obtained after pregnancy. CDR3 residues: CASSLTEGRLNTEAFF. CDR3 DNA: TGCGCCAGCAGCTTAACGGAGGGGCGCTTGAACACTGAAGCTTTCTTT.